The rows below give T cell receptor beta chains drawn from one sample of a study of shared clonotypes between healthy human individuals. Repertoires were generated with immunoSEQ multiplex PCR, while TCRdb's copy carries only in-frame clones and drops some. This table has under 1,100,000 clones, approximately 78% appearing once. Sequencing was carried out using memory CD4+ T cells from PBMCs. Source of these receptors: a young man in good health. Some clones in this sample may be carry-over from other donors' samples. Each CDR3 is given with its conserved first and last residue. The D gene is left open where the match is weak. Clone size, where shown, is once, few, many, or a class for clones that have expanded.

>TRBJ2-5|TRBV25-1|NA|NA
TGTGCCAGCAGGGAGACGGGAGAACAGTACTTC
CASRETGEQYF
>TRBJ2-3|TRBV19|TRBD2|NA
TGTGCCAGTGCAGCGGGAGGGCTAACAGATACGCAGTATTTT
CASAAGGLTDTQYF
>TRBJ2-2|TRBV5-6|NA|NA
TGTGCCAGCAGTTCCGGTGGCACCGGGGAGCTGTTTTTT
CASSSGGTGELFF
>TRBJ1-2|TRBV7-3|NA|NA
TGTGCCAGCAGCCTCTCCGACCAAACAGGAGGCTACACCTTC
CASSLSDQTGGYTF
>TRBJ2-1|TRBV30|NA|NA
TGTGCCTGGAGGGGGTTAGCCTACAATGAGCAGTTCTTC
CAWRGLAYNEQFF
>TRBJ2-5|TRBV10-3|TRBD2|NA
TGTGCCATCAGTGAGTTTGGCGGGGGAGAGACCCAGTACTTC
CAISEFGGGETQYF
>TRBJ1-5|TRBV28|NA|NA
TGTGCCAGCAGTTTTTTCCAGGGCCCCAGATATAGCAATCAGCCCCAGCATTTT
CASSFFQGPRYSNQPQHF
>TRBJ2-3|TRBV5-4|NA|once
TGTGCCAGCAGCGGGAGCGGTCACACAGATACGCAGTATTTT
CASSGSGHTDTQYF
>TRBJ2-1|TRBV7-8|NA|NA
TGTGCCAGCAGCTTATTCCTAGAGCAGTTCTTC
CASSLFLEQFF
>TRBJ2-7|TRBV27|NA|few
TGTGCCAGCAGTTTAAGGTCGGCAGGGAGCTCCTACGAGCAGTACTTC
CASSLRSAGSSYEQYF
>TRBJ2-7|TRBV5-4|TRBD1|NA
TGTGCCAGCAGCTTGCGGCGGACAGGGCCCTACGAGCAGTACTTC
CASSLRRTGPYEQYF
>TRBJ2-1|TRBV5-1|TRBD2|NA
TGCGCCAGCAGCTTACCGACTAGCGGGAGTAAGAATGAGCAGTTCTTC
CASSLPTSGSKNEQFF
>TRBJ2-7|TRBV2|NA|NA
TGTGCCAGCAGTGTTGGGCAATTCCCGTACGAGCAGTACTTC
CASSVGQFPYEQYF
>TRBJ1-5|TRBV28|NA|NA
TGTGCCAGCAGCAACAGCCCGACCCAGCATTTT
CASSNSPTQHF
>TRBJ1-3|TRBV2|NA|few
TGTGCCAGCAACCTCGACAGTCCTGGAAACACCATATATTTT
CASNLDSPGNTIYF
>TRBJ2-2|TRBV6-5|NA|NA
TGTGCCAGCAGGCCCCCAACCGGCCTTACCGGGGAGCTGTTTTTT
CASRPPTGLTGELFF
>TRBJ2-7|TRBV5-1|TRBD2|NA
TGCGCCAGCAGCGTTAGCGGGAGGGCCCGGGAGCAGTACTTC
CASSVSGRAREQYF
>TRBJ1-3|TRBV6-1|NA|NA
TGTGCCAGCAGTGAAGGACGACATGGAAACACCATATATTTT
CASSEGRHGNTIYF
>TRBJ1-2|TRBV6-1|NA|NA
TGTGCCAGCAGTGAAAGAGAAACCTCCTATGGCTACACCTTC
CASSERETSYGYTF
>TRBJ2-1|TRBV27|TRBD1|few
TGTGCCAGCAGTTTAGGGTGGCAGGGGGTTCGGAATGAGCAGTTCTTC
CASSLGWQGVRNEQFF
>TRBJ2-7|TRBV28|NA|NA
TGTGCCAGCAACATCAGGGGCGAGCAGTACTTC
CASNIRGEQYF
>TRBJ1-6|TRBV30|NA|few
TGTGCCTGGACCGAAAATCAGAGACGGCAGGGCTACAATTCACCCCTCCACTTT
CAWTENQRRQGYNSPLHF
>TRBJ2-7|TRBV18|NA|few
TGTGCCAGCTCACCACCCGGGACCCCATACTACGAGCAGTACTTC
CASSPPGTPYYEQYF
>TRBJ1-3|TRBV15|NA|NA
TGTGCCACCAGCAGACGGGACACGAGCTCTGGAAACACCATATATTTT
CATSRRDTSSGNTIYF
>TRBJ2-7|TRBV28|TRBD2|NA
TGTGCCAGCAGTTCCCCTTCGTGGAGCGGGATGGGCGAGCAGTACTTC
CASSSPSWSGMGEQYF
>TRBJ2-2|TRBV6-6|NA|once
TGTGCCAGCAGGACAGGGAACACCGGGGAGCTGTTTTTT
CASRTGNTGELFF
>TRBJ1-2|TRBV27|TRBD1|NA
TGTGCCAGCAGTTTAGCTTACGGACAGGCACGCGGCTATGGCTACACCTTC
CASSLAYGQARGYGYTF
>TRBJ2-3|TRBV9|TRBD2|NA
TGTGCCAGCAGCCCCCGTAGCGGGTCATTCGGCACAGATACGCAGTATTTT
CASSPRSGSFGTDTQYF
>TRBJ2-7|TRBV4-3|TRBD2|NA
TGCGCCAGCAGCCAGGCCTCTAGCGGGGGAACCTACGAGCAGTACTTC
CASSQASSGGTYEQYF
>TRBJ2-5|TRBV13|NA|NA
TGTGCCAGCAGCGCCCTAGGGGACTCTCAAGAGACCCAGTACTTC
CASSALGDSQETQYF
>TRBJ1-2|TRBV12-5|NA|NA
TGTGCTAGTGGTCATTCCGACAGGCGCGGGGACGGCTACACCTTC
CASGHSDRRGDGYTF
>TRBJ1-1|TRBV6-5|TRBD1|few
TGTGCCAGCGGGATACAGGGGGTCCCTGAAGCTTTCTTT
CASGIQGVPEAFF
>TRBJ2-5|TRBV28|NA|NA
TGTGCCAGCAGCGTCCCCCGTCAAGAGACCCAGTACTTC
CASSVPRQETQYF
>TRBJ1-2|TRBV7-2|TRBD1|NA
TGTGCCAGCAGCCCCCAACAGGGGACCTATGGCTACACCTTC
CASSPQQGTYGYTF
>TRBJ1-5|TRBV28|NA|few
TGTGCCAGCAGTCTCCCAGCAGACTATCAGCCCCAGCATTTT
CASSLPADYQPQHF
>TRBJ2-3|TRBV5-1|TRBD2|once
TGCGCCAGCAGCTTGGCCGCCCTAGCGGGAGAGAGTAGCACAGATACGCAGTATTTT
CASSLAALAGESSTDTQYF
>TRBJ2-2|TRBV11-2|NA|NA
TGTGCCAGCAGCTTAGGACCCCTCACCAGGACCGACGGGGAGCTGTTTTTT
CASSLGPLTRTDGELFF
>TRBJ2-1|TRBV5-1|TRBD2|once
TGCGCCAGCAGCCCAACGACTAGCGGCTACAATGAGCAGTTCTTC
CASSPTTSGYNEQFF
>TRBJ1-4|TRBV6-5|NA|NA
TGTGCCAGCAGTTACGGGGCAGGGATAGGCGAAAAACTGTTTTTT
CASSYGAGIGEKLFF
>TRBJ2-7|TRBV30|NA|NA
TGTGCCTGGGGCCAGGGGCGATACGAGCAGTACTTC
CAWGQGRYEQYF
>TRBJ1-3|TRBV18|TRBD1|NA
TGTGCCAGCTCACCAGGGACAGGCATCTCTGGAAACACCATATATTTT
CASSPGTGISGNTIYF
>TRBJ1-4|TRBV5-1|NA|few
TGCGCCAGCAGCGCGTCCCCGGATGAAAAACTGTTTTTT
CASSASPDEKLFF
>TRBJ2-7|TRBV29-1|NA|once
TGCAGCGTTCAGGTATCCTACGAGCAGTACTTC
CSVQVSYEQYF
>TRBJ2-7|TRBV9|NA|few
TGTGCCAGCAGCGTAGCAGGGACACCGACCTACGAGCAGTACTTC
CASSVAGTPTYEQYF
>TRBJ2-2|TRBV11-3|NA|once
TGTGCCAGCAGCCCGTACGGGATCACCGGGGAGCTGTTTTTT
CASSPYGITGELFF
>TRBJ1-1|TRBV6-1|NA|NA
TGTGCCAGCAGCAAACAGGTCCCCACTGAAGCTTTCTTT
CASSKQVPTEAFF
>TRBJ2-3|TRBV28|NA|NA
TGTGCCAGCAGCGGGATGGGTAGCACAGATACGCAGTATTTT
CASSGMGSTDTQYF
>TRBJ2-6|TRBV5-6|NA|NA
TGTGCCAGCAGCTTGAGGGGTATCCGGCCTGGGGCCAACGTCCTGACTTTC
CASSLRGIRPGANVLTF
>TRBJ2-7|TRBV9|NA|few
TGTGCCAGCAGCGCGAGGGGTTCCCCCTACGAGCAGTACTTC
CASSARGSPYEQYF
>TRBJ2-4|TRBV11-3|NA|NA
TGTGCCAGCAGCTTGGTTACCAGGAGTATTCAGTACTTC
CASSLVTRSIQYF
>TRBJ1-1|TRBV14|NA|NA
TGTGCCAGCAGCCAACGCCCTGGGACGCCTCGGACTGAAGCTTTCTTT
CASSQRPGTPRTEAFF
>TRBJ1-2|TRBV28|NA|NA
TGTGCCAGCAGCCCAGCCCACTATGGCTACACCTTC
CASSPAHYGYTF
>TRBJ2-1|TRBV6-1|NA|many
TGTGCCAGCAGGTTTCAGGGCAACAATGAGCAGTTCTTC
CASRFQGNNEQFF
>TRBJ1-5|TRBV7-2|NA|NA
TGTGCCAGCAGCTCAGGGGACAATCAGCCCCAGCATTTT
CASSSGDNQPQHF
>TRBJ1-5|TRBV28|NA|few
TGTGCCAGCAGTTTTTCAGGACACATAAATCAGCCCCAGCATTTT
CASSFSGHINQPQHF
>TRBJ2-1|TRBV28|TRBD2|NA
TGTGCCAGCCGGACTAGCGGGAGGGCCGACGAGCAGTTCTTC
CASRTSGRADEQFF
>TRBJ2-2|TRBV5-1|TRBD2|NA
TGCGCCAGCAGCCTGCCGGGGAGGGGCGGCACCGGGGAGCTGTTTTTT
CASSLPGRGGTGELFF
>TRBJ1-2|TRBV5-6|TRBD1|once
TGTGCCAGCAGCTCCCTGGGGGACAGGGAAAGGTATGGCTACACCTTC
CASSSLGDRERYGYTF
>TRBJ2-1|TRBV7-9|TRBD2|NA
TGTGCCAGCAGCTCCACGTTAGCGGGAGGGTCCTACAATGAGCAGTTCTTC
CASSSTLAGGSYNEQFF